This TCR beta chain was recorded in a study of T-cell memory formation after mild COVID-19. For the study at large: TCR clusters showed largely donor specificity.

Losses at the gene ends were 0 bases for V and 2 bases for J; bases not matched to a gene: 6. The germline V gene encodes CDR1 SQVTM and CDR2 ANQGSEA. This CDR3 has 16 residues. TCRdb called the 5' RACE reads again in MiXCR, with one record for every CDR3 protein. This sample has 350,000 to 500,000 distinct CDR3 sequences; about a quarter occur once, and the top ten carry over 10%. Only a few counts were recorded for this clonotype. The sample comprised PBMCs or a T cell subset sorted from them (not recorded which). The clonotype originates from an adult woman who had mild COVID-19 (a few samples of this study predate the infection). Cell type and time point are not known. The chain uses TRBV29-1 and TRBJ2-7, with 11 bases identical to TRBD2. Here the CDR3 DNA reads TGCAGCGTTGAAGATAAGACTAGCGGGGCCCCCTACGAGCAGTACTTC. This gives the protein CSVEDKTSGAPYEQYF.